These 31 T cell receptor beta chains originate from one sample sequenced in a study of cytomegalovirus exposure and HLA in healthy donors. 13 Jbeta primers and 60 Vbeta primers were used for the PCR. Sequencing used immunoSEQ multiplex PCR; TCRdb keeps in-frame clones, though not all of them. The sample carries under 200,000 clones, 60% to 85% recorded once. The sequencing input was PBMCs. The source is a woman in her thirties or forties in good health and CMV-seropositive.

The chain recombines TRBV6-5 with TRBJ2-3, with 10 positions matching TRBD1. V shed 4 bases, J shed 4 bases, and the junction held 5 bases outside the gene matches. Per the germline V gene, CDR1 is MNHEY and CDR2 is SVGAGI. The length of the CDR3 is 15 residues. The CDR3 DNA sequence: TGTGCCAGCAGTTTTTCCGGGACAGGGGCAGATACGCAGTATTTT. Protein product: CASSFSGTGADTQYF.

The chain carries TRBV28 and TRBJ1-2, with TRBD1 as a possible D gene (5 bases). Per the germline V gene, CDR1 is MDHEN and CDR2 is SYDVKM. Trimming took off 7 bases at V and 4 bases at J, with 16 bases between the two ends. The CDR3 length is 14 residues. CDR3 amino acids: CASTRGRGGYGYTF. The DNA of the CDR3 is TGTGCCAGCACCCGGGGGAGGGGCGGCTATGGCTACACCTTC.

This clone was observed a single time. The chain links TRBV28 to TRBJ1-5; D gene uncertain. CDR1 is MDHEN and CDR2 is SYDVKM in the germline V gene. Between the trimmed V and J ends, which lost 5 bases and 6 bases, there was a span of 11 bases. CDR3 length equals 13 residues. CDR3 amino acids: CASSRDSTQPQHF. The CDR3 coding sequence is TGTGCCAGCAGTCGGGATTCCACTCAGCCCCAGCATTTT. The full variable domain, with the rest looked up from reference TRBV28 and TRBJ1-5, is DVKVTQSSRYLVKRTGEKVFLECVQDMDHENMFWYRQDPGLGLRLIYFSYDVKMKEKGDIPEGYSVSREKKERFSLILESASTNQTSMYLCASSRDSTQPQHFGDGTRLSIL.

The rearrangement joins TRBV6-6 to TRBJ2-6, with TRBD2 as a possible D gene (7 bases). This CDR3 has 16 amino acids. The germline CDR1 and CDR2 sequences are MNHNY and SVGAGI (reference sequence). Trimming removed 6 bases from V and 2 bases from J, with 14 bases in between. The CDR3 spells CASSPLGGPGANVLTF. DNA for the CDR3: TGTGCCAGCAGCCCCTTGGGGGGGCCTGGGGCCAACGTCCTGACTTTC.

This clone turned up a few times. The CDR3 coding sequence is TGTGCCAGCAGAGACATGGGACAGCACTATGGCTACACCTTC. Protein sequence: CASRDMGQHYGYTF. The chain joins TRBV6-5 to TRBJ1-2; TRBD1 matches 7 bases. CDR3 size: 14 residues. V lost 6 bases, J lost 3 bases, and 7 bases stayed unmatched. In germline, CDR1 is MNHEY, CDR2 SVGAGI.

About this clone itself: Relative to the germline gene, one junction end is altered; a read error may explain this. CDR3 sequence (DNA): TGTTCCAGCAGGGCTCGACAGGCTCTTAATGAAAAACTGTTTTTT. Encoded protein: CSSRARQALNEKLFF. This sequence joins TRBV7-9 and TRBJ1-4, with a weak D call TRBD1 (6 bases). The CDR3 totals 15 residues. Germline CDR1 and CDR2: SEHNR and FQNEAQ (reference sequence).

Concerning this clone itself: Relative to the germline gene, one junction end is altered; a read error may explain this. The chain combines TRBV5-6 with TRBJ2-2; unclear D gene. The germline V gene has CDR1 SGHDT and CDR2 YYEEEE. This CDR3 has 14 residues. The CDR3: CASSLGIVTGELFF. CDR3 nucleotide sequence: TGTGCCAGCAGTTTGGGCATAGTCACCGGGGAGCTGTTTTTT.

The chain links TRBV4-1 to TRBJ2-5; no clear D gene. Germline assignment: CDR1 MGHRA and CDR2 YSYEKL. The CDR3 has 14 residues. V lost 0 bases and J lost 5, with 10 bases in between. CDR3 residues: CASSQEGTRETQYF. The CDR3 region has the DNA TGCGCCAGCAGCCAAGAGGGCACGCGCGAGACCCAGTACTTC.

On this clone: Germline and junction disagree at one end, which may indicate a read error. The CDR3 spells CASSPGRVLGSTKAFF. The CDR3 DNA follows: TGTGCCAGCAGCCCTGGCCGGGTACTCGGTTCCACTAAAGCTTTCTTT. The chain uses TRBV5-6 and TRBJ1-1; D uncertain. Germline assignment: CDR1 SGHDT and CDR2 YYEEEE. This CDR3 comprises 16 residues.

This chain links TRBV7-8 with TRBJ1-2; 9 nucleotides line up with TRBD1. Trimming cost V 5 bases and J 4 bases; bases outside gene matches: 8. CDR1 is SGHVS, CDR2 FQNEAQ, per germline. The CDR3 runs 15 residues. CDR3 DNA: TGTGCCAGCAGCAAGGACAGGGGTTTCGTCTATGGCTACACCTTC. It specifies CASSKDRGFVYGYTF. The variable domain in full, with the rest retrieved from reference TRBV7-8 and TRBJ1-2, is GAGVSQSPRYKVAKRGQDVALRCDPISGHVSLFWYQQALGQGPEFLTYFQNEAQLDKSGLPSDRFFAERPEGSVSTLKIQRTQQEDSAVYLCASSKDRGFVYGYTFGSGTRLTVV.

Notes on this clone: A read error may produce the germline difference seen at one junction end. This sequence joins TRBV7-9 and TRBJ1-2; D not certain. In germline, CDR1 is SEHNR, CDR2 FQNEAQ (reference sequence). CDR3 size: 15 residues. CDR3 in amino acids: CSSSLDTTANYGYTF. In nucleotides, the CDR3 is TGTTCCAGCAGCTTAGATACAACCGCTAACTATGGCTACACCTTC.

The J gene is TRBJ1-6, the V gene TRBV19; 7 positions agree with TRBD1. Losses at the gene ends were 5 bases for V and 2 bases for J; bases not matched to a gene: 3. Germline values: CDR1 LNHDA, CDR2 SQIVND (reference sequence). The CDR3 covers 15 residues. This CDR3 reads CASSAGTAYNSPLHF. DNA of the CDR3: TGTGCCAGTAGTGCGGGGACAGCCTATAATTCACCCCTCCACTTT.

The CDR3 DNA reads TGTGCCAGCAGCTTGGGTTTCGGGGGGCCCGACAATGAGCAGTTCTTC. Translated: CASSLGFGGPDNEQFF. V is TRBV5-4 and J is TRBJ2-1; perhaps TRBD2 as D (7 bases). The CDR3 is 16 residues long. Between the trimmed V and J ends, which lost 0 bases and 5 bases, there was a span of 15 bases. CDR1 is SGHNT and CDR2 is YYREEE in the germline V gene (reference sequence).

This chain links TRBV30 with TRBJ1-5; possibly TRBD1 for D (5 bases). V lost 4 bases and J 7 bases, leaving 17 bases between the germline ends. Germline V gene data show CDR1 as GTSNPN and CDR2 as SVGIG (reference sequence). CDR3 size: 14 residues. The CDR3 spells CAWTPGGENQPQHF. In DNA form, the CDR3 reads TGTGCCTGGACCCCGGGAGGGGAAAACCAGCCCCAGCATTTT.

The chain uses TRBV5-4 and TRBJ1-1; a possible D gene is TRBD1 (5 bases). V shed 6 bases and J shed 2 bases, with 17 bases lying between them. This CDR3 comprises 15 residues. In germline, CDR1 is SGHNT, CDR2 YYREEE (reference sequence). CDR3 in amino acids: CASTSRGGSNTEAFF. CDR3 coding DNA: TGTGCCAGCACCTCCCGGGGGGGGAGCAACACTGAAGCTTTCTTT.

Here the CDR3 DNA reads TGTGCCAGCAGTTACCAAGCGATTAGCACAGATACGCAGTATTTT. It codes for CASSYQAISTDTQYF. This chain links TRBV6-5 with TRBJ2-3; D gene ambiguous. CDR1 and CDR2 (germline): MNHEY, SVGAGI. CDR3 length equals 15 residues. V was pared by 2 bases and J by 0 bases, with 9 bases between.

This clone has a handful of counts. J is TRBJ1-1 and V is TRBV11-2; a weak D match, TRBD1 (6 bases). Germline assignment: CDR1 SGHAT and CDR2 FQNNGV. The CDR3 totals 12 residues. Trimming cost V 6 bases and J 5 bases, with 10 bases left between them. CDR3 DNA: TGTGCCAGCAGAACAGGGAGAACTGAAGCTTTCTTT. It yields the protein CASRTGRTEAFF.

V usage is TRBV7-3 and J usage is TRBJ1-6, with D tentatively TRBD1 (5 bases). This CDR3 spans 13 amino acids. Germline V lookup: CDR1 SGHTA, CDR2 FQGTGA. Trimming shortened V by 2 bases and J by 7 bases, and 6 bases separated the two germline ends. For the CDR3, the DNA is TGTGCCAGCAGCTTAGACAGCAATTCACCCCTCCACTTT. Translation: CASSLDSNSPLHF.

V and J are TRBV6-5 and TRBJ2-1; weak D call: TRBD2 (5 bases). Germline assignment: CDR1 MNHEY and CDR2 SVGAGI. The CDR3 has 12 residues. V lost 8 bases and J 10 bases, leaving 15 bases between the germline ends. The CDR3 DNA sequence: TGTGCCAGCCGGGGTATGCGCGCAGAGCAGTTCTTC. Protein sequence: CASRGMRAEQFF.

This chain connects TRBV6-5 to TRBJ2-5; 8 bases match TRBD1. V shed 5 bases and J 7 bases; nucleotides not matched to a gene: 9. This CDR3 is built from 14 residues. Germline CDR1 and CDR2: MNHEY and SVGAGI. The CDR3 nucleotides are TGTGCCAGCAGTCTTTCAGGGGGCGGCGGGACCCAGTACTTC. Amino acids: CASSLSGGGGTQYF.

This chain links TRBV7-9 with TRBJ1-1, with D possibly TRBD1 on 6 matching bases. This CDR3 spans 15 amino acids. The germline gives CDR1 SEHNR, CDR2 FQNEAQ (reference sequence). The V end lost 5 bases, the J end lost 0 bases, and 13 bases lay between the germline ends. The CDR3 DNA reads TGTGCCAGCAGCCCACAAGGGGGAGTGAACACTGAAGCTTTCTTT. Translating it yields CASSPQGGVNTEAFF. The whole variable domain, remainder taken from reference TRBV7-9 and TRBJ1-1, is DTGVSQNPRHKITKRGQNVTFRCDPISEHNRLYWYRQTLGQGPEFLTYFQNEAQLEKSRLLSDRFSAERPKGSFSTLEIQRTEQGDSAMYLCASSPQGGVNTEAFFGQGTRLTVV.

This clone came up a few times. The chain recombines TRBV7-6 with TRBJ2-7, with a weak D call TRBD1 (5 bases). The germline gives CDR1 SGHVS, CDR2 FNYEAQ. The CDR3 consists of 14 residues. The V gene lost 1 base and the J gene lost 4 bases, with 11 bases spanning the gap. The CDR3 reads CASSLEDSSYEQYF. CDR3 nucleotides: TGTGCCAGCAGCTTAGAAGACAGTAGTTACGAGCAGTACTTC.

This chain uses TRBV7-2 with TRBJ1-5; no firm D call. Germline CDR1 reads SGHTA; CDR2 reads FQGNSA. The V and J ends lost 2 bases and 4 bases respectively, with 9 bases between them. The CDR3 sequence is 14 residues long. DNA for the CDR3: TGTGCCAGCAGCTTACGGCGGGGAAATCAGCCCCAGCATTTT. Protein sequence: CASSLRRGNQPQHF.

To note about this clone: The germline gene is not matched at one end of the junction; a read error may be the cause. The V and J genes are TRBV5-6 and TRBJ2-1; D ambiguous. This CDR3 has 14 amino acids. Per the germline V gene, CDR1 is SGHDT and CDR2 is YYEEEE. CDR3 residues: CASSLDLRNNEQFF. CDR3 coding DNA: TGTGCTAGCAGCTTGGATCTTAGAAACAATGAGCAGTTCTTC.

The chain carries TRBV19 and TRBJ1-4, with TRBD1 matching over 8 bases. Trimming removed 6 bases from V and 7 bases from J; junction bases left unmatched: 4. This CDR3 has 13 amino acids. From germline, CDR1 is LNHDA and CDR2 SQIVND (reference sequence). CDR3 region: CASRDRASEKLFF. The CDR3 DNA is TGTGCCAGTAGGGACAGGGCTTCTGAAAAACTGTTTTTT.

The chain is built from TRBV16 and TRBJ2-1; unclear D gene. The germline CDR1 and CDR2 sequences are KGHSY and FQNENV. Between the trimmed V and J ends, which lost 5 bases and 3 bases, there was a span of 11 bases. The CDR3 is 14 amino acids. CDR3 nucleotides: TGTGCCAGCAGCGTTGGTAGAGGCTACAATGAGCAGTTCTTC. It is translated as CASSVGRGYNEQFF.

The CDR3 DNA reads TGTGCCAGCAGCCCTACGGGGGGCTTAAGATCTGGGGCCAACGTCCTGACTTTC. Residues: CASSPTGGLRSGANVLTF. The V and J genes are TRBV27 and TRBJ2-6; a possible D gene is TRBD2 (7 bases). Between the trimmed V and J ends, which lost 6 bases and 1 base, there was a span of 19 bases. Looked up from germline, CDR1 is MNHEY and CDR2 is SMNVEV (reference sequence). The CDR3 runs to 18 residues.

CDR3 protein: CATSNRWTGKNTEAFF. For the CDR3, the DNA is TGTGCCACCAGCAACCGTTGGACAGGGAAAAACACTGAAGCTTTCTTT. V usage is TRBV15 and J usage is TRBJ1-1, with 8 positions matching TRBD1. The V segment lost 4 bases and the J segment 2 bases; nucleotides outside the gene matches: 9. CDR1 and CDR2 (germline): LNHNV, YYDKDF (reference sequence). This CDR3 comprises 16 residues.

Written as DNA, the CDR3 is TGTGCCAGCAGCCCCGGCACTTCTAGGGGCTACACCTTC. It encodes CASSPGTSRGYTF. The chain recombines TRBV5-4 with TRBJ1-2; D is uncertain. The germline gives CDR1 SGHNT, CDR2 YYREEE (reference sequence). The length of the CDR3 is 13 residues. The V end was cut by 4 bases, the J end by 8 bases, with 15 bases between.

The genes are TRBV30 and TRBJ2-3; tentatively, D is TRBD2 (5 bases). Germline values: CDR1 GTSNPN, CDR2 SVGIG (reference sequence). V was shortened by 4 bases and J by 6 bases, with 14 bases between the two germline ends. The length of the CDR3 is 13 residues. The DNA for the CDR3 is TGTGCCTGGAATTACGGAGGAGCGGATACGCAGTATTTT. Its protein product is CAWNYGGADTQYF.

The chain links TRBV7-9 to TRBJ1-2; D is possibly TRBD1 (5 bases). V was trimmed by 5 bases and J by 6 bases, leaving 13 bases between them. The CDR3 contains 13 residues. Germline V gives CDR1 SEHNR, CDR2 FQNEAQ (reference sequence). CDR3 coding DNA: TGTGCCAGCAGCCCGAACAGGCAACATGGCTACACCTTC. It specifies CASSPNRQHGYTF.